These 2 T cell receptor beta chains originate from one sample sequenced in a study of shared clonotypes between healthy human individuals. Assay: immunoSEQ multiplex PCR; the TCRdb copy retains only in-frame clones and omits some. The profile shows about 1 million clones, more than 75% of them singletons. The sample taken for sequencing was memory CD4+ T cells from PBMCs. Subset noted: CD45RA-negative fraction. These receptors originate from a man younger than 30 in good health. Some clones in this sample may be carry-over from other donors' samples.

Only one count was recorded for this clone. This rearrangement joins TRBV7-9 to TRBJ1-2; no reliable D call. Germline assignment: CDR1 SEHNR and CDR2 FQNEAQ (reference sequence). The CDR3 extends over 14 amino acids. V lost 8 bases, J lost 5 bases, and 18 bases lay in between. CDR3 bases: TGTGCCAGCTCCAATGGGGTCGGTCTTTATGGCTACACCTTC. Translation: CASSNGVGLYGYTF.

The rearrangement uses TRBV28 and TRBJ2-5; tentatively, D is TRBD2 (6 bases). Deletions cut 6 bases from V and 3 bases from J, with 20 bases between. Looked up from germline, CDR1 is MDHEN and CDR2 is SYDVKM. CDR3 length: 16 residues. The CDR3 sequence: CASRTWGSQREETQYF. The CDR3, as DNA: TGTGCCAGCAGGACCTGGGGGAGTCAGCGGGAAGAGACCCAGTACTTC. Using reference TRBV28 and TRBJ2-5 for the parts outside the CDR3, the full variable domain is DVKVTQSSRYLVKRTGEKVFLECVQDMDHENMFWYRQDPGLGLRLIYFSYDVKMKEKGDIPEGYSVSREKKERFSLILESASTNQTSMYLCASRTWGSQREETQYFGPGTRLLVL.